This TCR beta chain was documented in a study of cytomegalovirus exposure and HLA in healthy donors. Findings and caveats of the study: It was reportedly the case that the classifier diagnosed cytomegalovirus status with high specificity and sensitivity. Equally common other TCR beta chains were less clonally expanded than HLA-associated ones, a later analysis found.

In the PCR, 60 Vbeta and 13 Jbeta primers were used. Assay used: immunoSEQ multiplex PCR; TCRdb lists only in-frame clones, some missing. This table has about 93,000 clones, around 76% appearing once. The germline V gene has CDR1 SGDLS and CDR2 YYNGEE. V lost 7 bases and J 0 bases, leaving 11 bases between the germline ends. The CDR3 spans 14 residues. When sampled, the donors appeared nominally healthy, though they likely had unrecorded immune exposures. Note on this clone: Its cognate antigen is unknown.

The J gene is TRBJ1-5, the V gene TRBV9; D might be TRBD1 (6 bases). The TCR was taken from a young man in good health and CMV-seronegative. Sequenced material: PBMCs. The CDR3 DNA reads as TGTGCCAGCGGGGGGGCTTTTAGCAATCAGCCCCAGCATTTT. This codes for CASGGAFSNQPQHF.